This T cell receptor (beta chain) was profiled in a study of radiation and T cells in renal cell carcinoma. Study-level points and caveats: Baseline intratumoral clonotype presence is unknown without pretreatment biopsies.

The time point denotes: blood 2 weeks post-SBRT. Treatment reported: 15 Gy SBRT to primary tumor, nephrectomy 4 weeks later. After SBRT, blood was collected at 2 and 4 weeks, plus baseline. Generated by immunoSEQ multiplex PCR, the TCRdb table keeps only in-frame clones and is missing some. This repertoire shows 60,000 to 80,000 clones, 82% found once; its top ten account for approximately 5%. In regard to this clone: The antigen is unknown.

The V segment lost 1 base and the J segment 2 bases; nucleotides outside the gene matches: 6. The CDR3 sequence is 17 residues long. Per germline, CDR1 SGHRS and CDR2 YFSETQ. The chain links TRBV5-1 to TRBJ2-3, with 11 bases aligning to TRBD2. The receptor was isolated from a man aged 55-75 years with renal cell carcinoma. This sample comprised blood, obtained from a patient whose treatment included radiotherapy and nephrectomy. DNA for the CDR3: TGCGCCAGCAGCTTGAGGCTAGCGGGAGGTTACACAGATACGCAGTATTTT. This translates into CASSLRLAGGYTDTQYF.